The 27 T cell receptor beta chains presented below share a single source sample, sequenced in a study of blood T cell repertoires in COVID-19. Some clones are missing from TCRdb's copy, which holds only in-frame ones; the method was immunoSEQ multiplex PCR. The table includes over 90,000 clones, over 75% detected once. Source material: peripheral blood. These receptors were taken from a human donor in a cohort sampled during active COVID-19.

CDR3 sequence: CASSLLSVADALHF. CDR3 coding DNA: TGTGCCAGCAGCTTACTCTCTGTCGCCGATGCGCTCCACTTT. The chain has TRBV7-9 and TRBJ1-6; D uncertain. The CDR3 is made up of 14 amino acids. V gave up 2 bases and J gave up 16 bases, with 18 bases separating them. CDR1 SEHNR and CDR2 FQNEAQ come from the germline V gene (reference sequence).

V gene TRBV11-2 combines with J gene TRBJ2-2, with TRBD2 identical over 11 bases. V shed 5 bases, J shed 7 bases, and the junction held 6 bases outside the gene matches. Germline assignment: CDR1 SGHAT and CDR2 FQNNGV. The CDR3 loop spans 15 amino acids. This CDR3 is CASSPTSGVGGELFF. DNA for the CDR3: TGTGCCAGCAGCCCGACTAGCGGGGTGGGCGGGGAGCTGTTTTTT.

The rearrangement uses TRBV5-6 and TRBJ2-1, with D perhaps matching TRBD1 (6 bases). Trimming took 3 bases from V and 2 from J, leaving 12 bases between them. In germline, CDR1 is SGHDT, CDR2 YYEEEE. This CDR3 is built from 15 residues. The CDR3 nucleotides read TGTGCCAGCAGCTCCGACAGGCATCCCTACAATGAGCAGTTCTTC. The encoded protein is CASSSDRHPYNEQFF.

This clone was found once. The chain joins TRBV3-1 (or the pseudogene TRBV3-2) to TRBJ2-7; 16 nucleotides agree with TRBD2. The ends lost 4 bases at V and 3 bases at J; junction bases unmatched: 9. Germline V gene data show CDR1 as LGHDT and CDR2 as YNNKEL (reference sequence). This CDR3 contains 18 residues. In DNA form, the CDR3 reads TGTGCCAGCAGCCGAGGGACTAGCGGGAGGGTCAACTTCTACGAGCAGTACTTC. It specifies CASSRGTSGRVNFYEQYF.

V usage is TRBV11-2 and J usage is TRBJ2-3; D perhaps matches TRBD1 (7 bases). Germline V gene lookup returns CDR1 SGHAT and CDR2 FQNNGV. Trimming shortened V by 3 bases and J by 4 bases, and 14 bases separated the two germline ends. The CDR3 has 15 amino acids. The CDR3 loop is CASSFRQGGADTQYF. The CDR3 nucleotides read TGTGCCAGCAGCTTCAGGCAGGGGGGTGCAGATACGCAGTATTTT.

The chain combines TRBV4-2 with TRBJ2-5; 11 bases are shared with TRBD2. This CDR3 is built from 16 residues. V was pared by 4 bases and J by 2 bases, with 6 bases of the junction left unmatched. Germline V gene lookup returns CDR1 LGHNA and CDR2 YNFKEQ. The CDR3 protein is CASSLGLAATQETQYF. CDR3 nucleotides: TGTGCCAGCAGCCTGGGACTAGCGGCTACACAAGAGACCCAGTACTTC.

The rearrangement joins TRBV11-2 to TRBJ1-4; 10 positions match TRBD1. J was trimmed by 5 bases and V by 0 bases; bases with no gene match: 9. This CDR3 is 18 amino acids long. CDR1 and CDR2 from the germline V gene are SGHAT and FQNNGV. CDR3 sequence reads: CASSLDPPTGGWNEKLFF. CDR3 nucleotides: TGTGCCAGCAGCTTAGACCCCCCGACAGGGGGCTGGAATGAAAAACTGTTTTTT.

The chain carries TRBV5-6 and TRBJ1-1, with 8 nucleotides matching TRBD1. The CDR3 is 16 amino acids. CDR1 SGHDT and CDR2 YYEEEE come from the germline V gene. V gave up 2 bases and J gave up 0 bases; unmatched junction bases: 6. This chain's CDR3 is CASSFGTGTLNTEAFF. The CDR3 coding sequence is TGTGCCAGCAGCTTCGGGACAGGTACTCTGAACACTGAAGCTTTCTTT.

The chain combines TRBV5-6 with TRBJ2-7; 8 bases agree with TRBD1. Germline V gives CDR1 SGHDT, CDR2 YYEEEE. This CDR3 is 15 amino acids long. After removal of 6 bases from V and 3 bases from J, the junction contained 11 bases not matched to a gene. The chain's CDR3 is CASTPRTGRGYEQYF. For the CDR3, the DNA is TGTGCCAGCACACCCAGGACAGGGAGAGGCTACGAGCAGTACTTC.

This clone has a handful of counts. The chain uses TRBV6-1 and TRBJ2-7, with D possibly TRBD2 on 6 matching bases. V was shortened by 2 bases and J by 3 bases, with 14 bases between the two germline ends. The germline gives CDR1 MNHNS, CDR2 SASEGT. CDR3 length: 15 amino acids. The CDR3 region is CASSESGEGSYEQYF. DNA of the CDR3: TGTGCCAGCAGTGAATCGGGAGAGGGGAGCTACGAGCAGTACTTC.

Here the CDR3 reads CASSMRQNYGYTF. DNA of the CDR3: TGTGCCAGTAGTATGAGACAGAACTATGGCTACACCTTC. The chain employs TRBV19 and TRBJ1-2; D might be TRBD1 (5 bases). The CDR3 is made up of 13 amino acids. V was clipped by 3 bases and J by 2 bases, with 7 bases between them. Germline V gives CDR1 LNHDA, CDR2 SQIVND (reference sequence).

The gene calls are TRBV29-1 and TRBJ2-7; D remains unclear. The ends were cut back, 0 bases at V and 1 base at J, with 7 bases in the middle. Germline CDR1 and CDR2: SQVTM and ANQGSEA. The CDR3 length is 13 residues. The CDR3 protein is CSVEDTDSYEQYF. The CDR3 DNA sequence: TGCAGCGTTGAAGATACAGATTCCTACGAGCAGTACTTC.

V usage is TRBV12-3 or TRBV12-4 and J usage is TRBJ2-7, with D unclear. Trimming left V 2 bases short and J 5 bases short, with 10 bases between. This CDR3 region has 13 residues. CDR3 bases: TGTGCCAGCAGTTTACGAGCGAAACACGAGCAGTACTTC. Its translation is CASSLRAKHEQYF.

The chain recombines TRBV7-9 with TRBJ1-2, with D hard to call. The CDR3 sequence is 14 residues long. Between the trimmed V and J ends, which lost 6 bases and 3 bases, there was a span of 14 bases. Germline CDR1 reads SEHNR; CDR2 reads FQNEAQ (reference sequence). The CDR3 nucleotides read TGTGCCAGCAGACTAACGTCCGGGGACTATGGCTACACCTTC. As protein: CASRLTSGDYGYTF.

The chain couples TRBV6-2 or TRBV6-3 to TRBJ1-1; no clear D. Trimming removed 5 bases at V and 5 bases at J, with 12 bases between. This CDR3 region has 13 residues. Germline loops: CDR1 MNHEY, CDR2 SVGEGT. The CDR3 here is CASSPPVITEAFF. The CDR3 DNA follows: TGTGCCAGCAGTCCCCCGGTGATTACTGAAGCTTTCTTT.

This chain links TRBV27 with TRBJ2-6; D ambiguous. The CDR3 is 14 amino acids. V was clipped by 5 bases and J by 1 base, with 6 bases between them. Germline-derived CDR1 and CDR2 are MNHEY and SMNVEV (reference sequence). In DNA, the CDR3 is TGTGCCAGCAGTCTTCTATCTGGGGCCAACGTCCTGACTTTC. Encoded protein: CASSLLSGANVLTF.

The genes are TRBV5-1 and TRBJ1-2; D is perhaps TRBD1 (6 bases). CDR1 and CDR2 from the germline V gene are SGHRS and YFSETQ. The CDR3 has 14 residues. The V and J ends lost 7 bases and 1 base respectively, with 14 bases between them. As DNA, the CDR3 is TGCGCCAGCGGAGCCGGGACAAATAACTATGGCTACACCTTC. Amino acids: CASGAGTNNYGYTF.

V usage is TRBV28 and J usage is TRBJ2-5; 10 nucleotides match TRBD2. The CDR3 is made up of 18 amino acids. Looked up from germline, CDR1 is MDHEN and CDR2 is SYDVKM. The trim removed 3 bases at V and 0 bases at J, leaving 10 bases unmatched. CDR3 nucleotides: TGTGCCAGCAGTTTTTCGCTAGCGGGAGAGGGGGACCAAGAGACCCAGTACTTC. As protein: CASSFSLAGEGDQETQYF. The whole variable domain, remainder taken from reference TRBV28 and TRBJ2-5, is DVKVTQSSRYLVKRTGEKVFLECVQDMDHENMFWYRQDPGLGLRLIYFSYDVKMKEKGDIPEGYSVSREKKERFSLILESASTNQTSMYLCASSFSLAGEGDQETQYFGPGTRLLVL.

The V gene is TRBV20-1, the J gene TRBJ2-5, with D maybe TRBD2 (5 bases). The length of the CDR3 is 11 residues. Per germline, CDR1 DFQATT and CDR2 SNEGSKA (reference sequence). CDR3 sequence (DNA): TGCAGCGTTCTAGCTGGGGAGACCCAGTACTTC. It yields the protein CSVLAGETQYF.

The V gene is TRBV6-6, the J gene TRBJ1-1, with no clear D. Germline CDR1 and CDR2: MNHNY and SVGAGI (reference sequence). The length of the CDR3 is 11 residues. V was pared by 0 bases and J by 7 bases, with 3 bases between. CDR3 region: CASSYSYEAFF. CDR3 bases: TGTGCCAGCAGTTACTCCTATGAAGCTTTCTTT.

The chain couples TRBV18 to TRBJ2-3, with 7 bases that match TRBD2. V shed 2 bases and J 0 bases; nucleotides not matched to a gene: 5. Germline V gene sequence: CDR1 KGHSH, CDR2 LQKENI. This CDR3 spans 16 amino acids. As DNA, the CDR3 is TGTGCCAGCTCACCAGAAGGGGAGGGGAGCACAGATACGCAGTATTTT. Protein product: CASSPEGEGSTDTQYF.

The rearrangement links TRBV19 to TRBJ1-1; TRBD1 aligns across 9 bases. This CDR3 contains 14 residues. The V and J ends lost 4 bases and 5 bases, in that order; junction bases with no gene match: 5. Germline values: CDR1 LNHDA, CDR2 SQIVND (reference sequence). CDR3 nucleotide sequence: TGTGCCAGTAGTAACAGGGGGCGAGGGACTGAAGCTTTCTTT. Amino acid sequence: CASSNRGRGTEAFF.

V gene TRBV7-9 combines with J gene TRBJ2-3, with D perhaps matching TRBD2 (7 bases). The ends were cut back, 7 bases at V and 6 bases at J, with 14 bases in the middle. Germline CDR1 SEHNR, CDR2 FQNEAQ (reference sequence). This CDR3 is 13 amino acids long. In DNA, the CDR3 is TGTGCCAGCAAGGGAGGGGGGGTGGATACGCAGTATTTT. This gives the protein CASKGGGVDTQYF.

The table lists this clone with a few counts. The chain combines TRBV5-4 with TRBJ2-3, with 8 bases aligning to TRBD1. This CDR3 contains 15 residues. Germline loops: CDR1 SGHNT, CDR2 YYREEE (reference sequence). Trimming at V came to 3 bases and at J to 4 bases, leaving 7 bases not matched to a gene. The CDR3 loop is CASSSTRGRADTQYF. CDR3 DNA: TGTGCCAGCAGCTCAACCAGGGGGCGCGCAGATACGCAGTATTTT. Using reference TRBV5-4 and TRBJ2-3 for the parts outside the CDR3, the full variable domain is ETGVTQSPTHLIKTRGQQVTLRCSSQSGHNTVSWYQQALGQGPQFIFQYYREEENGRGNFPPRFSGLQFPNYSSELNVNALELDDSALYLCASSSTRGRADTQYFGPGTRLTVL.

This clone appeared a few times. The CDR3: CASSLRQGAGNTIYF. For the CDR3, the DNA is TGTGCCAGCAGCTTGCGACAGGGGGCTGGAAACACCATATATTTT. The chain joins TRBV5-5 to TRBJ1-3; 9 nucleotides line up with TRBD1. With V trimmed by 1 base and J by 2 bases, 1 base remained unmatched. Germline CDR1 is SGHKS and CDR2 is YYEKEE (reference sequence). This CDR3 has 15 residues.

This clone has more than one count but fewer than ten. The V gene is TRBV5-5, the J gene TRBJ1-4; no clear D gene. V was clipped by 4 bases and J by 0 bases, with 10 bases between them. The CDR3 is 15 residues long. Germline CDR1 reads SGHKS; CDR2 reads YYEKEE (reference sequence). CDR3 nucleotide sequence: TGTGCCAGCAGCGAGCTTCAAGCAACTAATGAAAAACTGTTTTTT. This translates into CASSELQATNEKLFF.

This clone has a single count. The V gene is TRBV6-5, the J gene TRBJ2-7; tentatively, D is TRBD2 (5 bases). CDR3 size: 12 residues. The germline gives CDR1 MNHEY, CDR2 SVGAGI. The V gene lost 0 bases and the J gene lost 5 bases, with 5 bases spanning the gap. The CDR3 is CASSYSGDEQYF. The CDR3 region has the DNA TGTGCCAGCAGTTACTCGGGAGACGAGCAGTACTTC.